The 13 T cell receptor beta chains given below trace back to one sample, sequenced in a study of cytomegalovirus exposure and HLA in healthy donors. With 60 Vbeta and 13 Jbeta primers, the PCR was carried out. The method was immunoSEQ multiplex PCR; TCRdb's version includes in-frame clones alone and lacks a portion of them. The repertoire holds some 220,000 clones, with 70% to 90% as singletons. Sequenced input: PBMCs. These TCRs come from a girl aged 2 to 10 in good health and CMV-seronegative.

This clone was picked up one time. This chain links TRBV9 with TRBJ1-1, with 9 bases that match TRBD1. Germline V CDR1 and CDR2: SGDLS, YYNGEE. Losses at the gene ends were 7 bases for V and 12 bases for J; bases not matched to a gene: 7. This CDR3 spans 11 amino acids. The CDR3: CASGTGQGTFF. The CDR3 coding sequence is TGTGCCAGCGGAACGGGACAGGGCACTTTCTTT.

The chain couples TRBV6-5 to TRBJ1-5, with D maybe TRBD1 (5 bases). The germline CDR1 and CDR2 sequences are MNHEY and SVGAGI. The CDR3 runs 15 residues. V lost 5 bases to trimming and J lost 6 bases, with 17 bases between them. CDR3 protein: CASSTPRQPAQPQHF. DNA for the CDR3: TGTGCCAGCAGTACCCCCCGACAGCCCGCTCAGCCCCAGCATTTT.

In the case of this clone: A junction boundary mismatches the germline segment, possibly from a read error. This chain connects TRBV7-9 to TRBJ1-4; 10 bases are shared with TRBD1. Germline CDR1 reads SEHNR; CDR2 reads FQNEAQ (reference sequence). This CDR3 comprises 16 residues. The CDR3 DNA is TGTTCCAGCAGCTTAGGGGACAGGGGCGAGGCTGAAAAACTGTTTTTT. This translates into CSSSLGDRGEAEKLFF.

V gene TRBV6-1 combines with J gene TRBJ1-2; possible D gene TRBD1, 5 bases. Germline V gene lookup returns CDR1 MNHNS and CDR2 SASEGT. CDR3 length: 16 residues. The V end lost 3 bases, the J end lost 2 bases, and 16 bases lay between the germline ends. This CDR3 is CASSDTQGHLNYGYTF. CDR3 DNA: TGTGCCAGCAGTGATACTCAGGGCCACCTCAACTATGGCTACACCTTC.

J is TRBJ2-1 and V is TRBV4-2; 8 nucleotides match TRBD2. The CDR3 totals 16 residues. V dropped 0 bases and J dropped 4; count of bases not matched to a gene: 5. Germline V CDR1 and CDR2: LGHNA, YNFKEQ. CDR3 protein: CASSQETSGQYNEQFF. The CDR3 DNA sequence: TGTGCCAGCAGCCAAGAAACTAGCGGACAATACAATGAGCAGTTCTTC.

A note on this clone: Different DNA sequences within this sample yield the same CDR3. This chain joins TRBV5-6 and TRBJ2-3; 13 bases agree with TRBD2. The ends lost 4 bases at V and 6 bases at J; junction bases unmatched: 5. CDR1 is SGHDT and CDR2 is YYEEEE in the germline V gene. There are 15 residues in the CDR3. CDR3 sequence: CASSRTSGGADTQYF. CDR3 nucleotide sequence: TGTGCCAGCAGCCGTACTAGCGGGGGGGCGGATACGCAGTATTTT.

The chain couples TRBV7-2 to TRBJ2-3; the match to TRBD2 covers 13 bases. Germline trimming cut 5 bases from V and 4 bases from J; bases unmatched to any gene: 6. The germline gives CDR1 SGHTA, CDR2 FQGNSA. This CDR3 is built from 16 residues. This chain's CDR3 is CASSLQLAGGADTQYF. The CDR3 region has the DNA TGTGCCAGCAGCCTACAACTAGCGGGGGGGGCAGATACGCAGTATTTT.

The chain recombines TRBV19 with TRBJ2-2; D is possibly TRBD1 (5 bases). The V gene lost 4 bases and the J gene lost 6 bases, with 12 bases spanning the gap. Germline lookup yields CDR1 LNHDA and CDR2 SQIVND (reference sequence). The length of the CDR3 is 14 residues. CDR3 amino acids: CASSKNLRAGELFF. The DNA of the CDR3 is TGTGCCAGTAGTAAAAACCTCAGGGCCGGGGAGCTGTTTTTT.

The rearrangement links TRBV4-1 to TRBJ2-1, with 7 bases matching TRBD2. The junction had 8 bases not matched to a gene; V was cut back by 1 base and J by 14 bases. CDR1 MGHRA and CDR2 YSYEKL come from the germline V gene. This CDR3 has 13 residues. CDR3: CASSQAGLEKKFF. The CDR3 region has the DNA TGCGCCAGCAGCCAAGCCGGACTAGAAAAAAAGTTCTTC.

The DNA for the CDR3 is TGTGCCAGCAGTTTTATAGGGAGTAAGTACAATGAGCAGTTCTTC. Protein product: CASSFIGSKYNEQFF. The V gene is TRBV27, the J gene TRBJ2-1; tentative D call: TRBD2 (5 bases). The germline V gene has CDR1 MNHEY and CDR2 SMNVEV (reference sequence). The CDR3 consists of 15 residues. The V and J ends lost 3 bases and 4 bases respectively, with 13 bases between them.

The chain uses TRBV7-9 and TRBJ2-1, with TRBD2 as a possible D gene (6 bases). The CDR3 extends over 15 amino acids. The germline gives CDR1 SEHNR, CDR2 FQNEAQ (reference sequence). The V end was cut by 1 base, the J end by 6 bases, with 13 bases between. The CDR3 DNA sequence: TGTGCCAGCAGCTTAGTGGGCGGGGCAGGCAATGAGCAGTTCTTC. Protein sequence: CASSLVGGAGNEQFF.

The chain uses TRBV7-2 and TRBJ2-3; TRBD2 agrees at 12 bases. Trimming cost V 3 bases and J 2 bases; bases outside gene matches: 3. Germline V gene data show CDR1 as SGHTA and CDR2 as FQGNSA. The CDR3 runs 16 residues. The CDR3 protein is CASSFLAGGLTDTQYF. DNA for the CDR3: TGTGCCAGCAGCTTTCTAGCGGGGGGGCTCACAGATACGCAGTATTTT.

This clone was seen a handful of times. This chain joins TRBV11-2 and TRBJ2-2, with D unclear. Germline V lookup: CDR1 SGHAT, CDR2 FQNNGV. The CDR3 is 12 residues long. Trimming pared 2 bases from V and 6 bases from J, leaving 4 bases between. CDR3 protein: CASSLSPGELFF. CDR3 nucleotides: TGTGCCAGCAGCTTATCTCCCGGGGAGCTGTTTTTT.